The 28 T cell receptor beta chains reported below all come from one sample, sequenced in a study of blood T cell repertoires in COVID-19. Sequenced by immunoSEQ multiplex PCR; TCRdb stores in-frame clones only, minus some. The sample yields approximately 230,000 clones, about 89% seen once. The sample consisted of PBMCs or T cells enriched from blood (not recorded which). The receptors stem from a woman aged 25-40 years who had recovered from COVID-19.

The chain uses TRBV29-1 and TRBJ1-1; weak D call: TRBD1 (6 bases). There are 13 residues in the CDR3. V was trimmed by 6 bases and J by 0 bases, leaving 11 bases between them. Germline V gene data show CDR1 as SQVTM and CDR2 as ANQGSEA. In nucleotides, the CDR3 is TGCAGCGTCGTGACAGGATTGAACACTGAAGCTTTCTTT. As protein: CSVVTGLNTEAFF.

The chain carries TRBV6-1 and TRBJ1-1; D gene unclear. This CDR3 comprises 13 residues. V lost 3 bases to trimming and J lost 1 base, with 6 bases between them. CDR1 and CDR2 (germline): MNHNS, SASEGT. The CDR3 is CASSENRNTEAFF. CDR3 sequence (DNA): TGTGCCAGCAGTGAGAACAGGAACACTGAAGCTTTCTTT.

This CDR3 reads CASSFGPDRLNTEAFF. CDR3 nucleotide sequence: TGTGCCAGCAGCTTTGGCCCGGACAGACTGAACACTGAAGCTTTCTTT. The V gene is TRBV11-1, the J gene TRBJ1-1; D may be TRBD1 (6 bases). The CDR3 extends over 16 amino acids. The germline V gene encodes CDR1 SGHAT and CDR2 FQDESV (reference sequence). The V gene lost 3 bases and the J gene lost 0 bases, with 14 bases spanning the gap.

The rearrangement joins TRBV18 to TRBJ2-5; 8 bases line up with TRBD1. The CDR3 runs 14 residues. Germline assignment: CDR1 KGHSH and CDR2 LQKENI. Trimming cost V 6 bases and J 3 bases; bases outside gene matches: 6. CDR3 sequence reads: CASSPTGAKETQYF. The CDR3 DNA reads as TGTGCCAGCTCTCCGACAGGGGCGAAAGAGACCCAGTACTTC.

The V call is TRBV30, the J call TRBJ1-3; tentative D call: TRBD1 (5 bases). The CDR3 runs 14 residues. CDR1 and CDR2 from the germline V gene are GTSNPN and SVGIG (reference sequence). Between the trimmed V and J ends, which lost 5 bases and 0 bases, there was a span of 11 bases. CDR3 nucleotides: TGTGCCTGGGGACACGGGGTCTCTGGAAACACCATATATTTT. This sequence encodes CAWGHGVSGNTIYF.

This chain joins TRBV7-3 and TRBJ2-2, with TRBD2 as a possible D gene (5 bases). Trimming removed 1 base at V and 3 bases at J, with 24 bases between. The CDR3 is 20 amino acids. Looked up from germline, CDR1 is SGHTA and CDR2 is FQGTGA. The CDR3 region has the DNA TGTGCCAGCAGCTTAAAGTTGGCGAGGGCCCAGGATCTATACACCGGGGAGCTGTTTTTT. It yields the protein CASSLKLARAQDLYTGELFF.

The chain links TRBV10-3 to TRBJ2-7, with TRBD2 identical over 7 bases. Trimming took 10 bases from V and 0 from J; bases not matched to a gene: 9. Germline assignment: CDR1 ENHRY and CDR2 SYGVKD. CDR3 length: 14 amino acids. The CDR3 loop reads CASTASGASYEQYF. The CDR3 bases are TGTGCCAGCACAGCAAGCGGGGCCTCCTACGAGCAGTACTTC.

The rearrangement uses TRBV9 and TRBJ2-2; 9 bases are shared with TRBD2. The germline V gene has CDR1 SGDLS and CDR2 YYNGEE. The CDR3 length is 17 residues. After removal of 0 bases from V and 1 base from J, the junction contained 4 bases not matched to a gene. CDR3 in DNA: TGTGCCAGCAGCGTAGATAAGCGGGAGGAGAACACCGGGGAGCTGTTTTTT. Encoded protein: CASSVDKREENTGELFF.

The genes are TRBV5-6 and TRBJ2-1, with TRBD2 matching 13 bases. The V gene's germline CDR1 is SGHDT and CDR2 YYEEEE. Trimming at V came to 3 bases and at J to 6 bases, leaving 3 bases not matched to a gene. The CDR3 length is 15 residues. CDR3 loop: CASSSLAGGPNEQFF. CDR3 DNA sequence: TGTGCCAGCAGCTCACTAGCGGGAGGGCCCAATGAGCAGTTCTTC.

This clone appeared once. Here the CDR3 DNA reads TGTGCCAGCAGCTCAACGCGCAACCCGGCGGGGGGGTGGCAGTACTTC. Encoded protein: CASSSTRNPAGGWQYF. The chain links TRBV7-8 to TRBJ2-7; 9 bases are shared with TRBD2. Trimming took 4 bases from V and 9 from J; bases not matched to a gene: 16. CDR1 is SGHVS and CDR2 is FQNEAQ in the germline V gene. The CDR3 totals 16 residues.

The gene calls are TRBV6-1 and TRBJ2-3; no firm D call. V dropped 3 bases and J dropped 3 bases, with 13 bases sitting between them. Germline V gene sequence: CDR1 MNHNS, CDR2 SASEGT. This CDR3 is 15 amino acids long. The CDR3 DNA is TGTGCCAGCAGTGAGATCCAAACGGAGACAGATACGCAGTATTTT. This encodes CASSEIQTETDTQYF.

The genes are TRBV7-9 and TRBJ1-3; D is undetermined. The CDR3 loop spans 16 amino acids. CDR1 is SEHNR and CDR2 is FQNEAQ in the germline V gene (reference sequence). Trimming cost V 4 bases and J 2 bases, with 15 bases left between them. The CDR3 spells CASSSPDRGTGNTIYF. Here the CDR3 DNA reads TGTGCCAGCAGCTCCCCAGACCGGGGAACTGGAAACACCATATATTTT.

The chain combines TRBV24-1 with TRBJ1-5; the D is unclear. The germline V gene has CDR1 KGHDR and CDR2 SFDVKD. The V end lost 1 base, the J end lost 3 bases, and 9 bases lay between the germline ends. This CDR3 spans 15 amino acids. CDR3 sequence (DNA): TGTGCCACCAGTGATTTCATGCCAGACAATCAGCCCCAGCATTTT. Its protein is CATSDFMPDNQPQHF.

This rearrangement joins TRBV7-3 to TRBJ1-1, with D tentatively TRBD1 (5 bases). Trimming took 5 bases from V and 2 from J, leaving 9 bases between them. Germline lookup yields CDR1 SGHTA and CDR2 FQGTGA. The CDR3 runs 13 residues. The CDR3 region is CASSQDINTEAFF. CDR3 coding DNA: TGTGCCAGCAGCCAGGACATTAACACTGAAGCTTTCTTT.

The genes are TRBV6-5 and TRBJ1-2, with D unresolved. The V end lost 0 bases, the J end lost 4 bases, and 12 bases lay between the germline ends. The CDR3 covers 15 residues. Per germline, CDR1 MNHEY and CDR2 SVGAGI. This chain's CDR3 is CASSYSVDTVYGYTF. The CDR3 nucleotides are TGTGCCAGCAGTTACTCGGTGGATACAGTCTATGGCTACACCTTC.

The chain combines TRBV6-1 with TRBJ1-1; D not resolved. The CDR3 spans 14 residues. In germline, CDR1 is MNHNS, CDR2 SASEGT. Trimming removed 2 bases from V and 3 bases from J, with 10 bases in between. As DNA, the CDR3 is TGTGCCAGCAGTGAAATCCCCGGGGACACTGAAGCTTTCTTT. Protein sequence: CASSEIPGDTEAFF.

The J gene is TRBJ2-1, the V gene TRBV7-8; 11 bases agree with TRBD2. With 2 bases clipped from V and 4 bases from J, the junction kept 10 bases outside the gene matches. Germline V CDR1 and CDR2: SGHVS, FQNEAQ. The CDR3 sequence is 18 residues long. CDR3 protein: CASSLPRRLAGFYNEQFF. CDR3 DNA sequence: TGTGCCAGCAGCTTACCCCGAAGACTAGCGGGATTTTACAATGAGCAGTTCTTC.

The DNA of the CDR3 is TGTGCCAGCAGCTTATCGAAACGGGACAGGGGCTCCAATGAGCAGTTCTTC. Its protein product is CASSLSKRDRGSNEQFF. V usage is TRBV7-3 and J usage is TRBJ2-1; 10 bases are shared with TRBD1. CDR1 SGHTA and CDR2 FQGTGA come from the germline V gene. The CDR3 totals 17 residues. J was trimmed by 6 bases and V by 2 bases; bases with no gene match: 10.

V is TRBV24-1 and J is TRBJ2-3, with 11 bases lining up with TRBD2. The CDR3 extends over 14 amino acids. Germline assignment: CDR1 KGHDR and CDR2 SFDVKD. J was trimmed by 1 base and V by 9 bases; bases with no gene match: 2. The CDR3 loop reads CATRGLAGTDTQYF. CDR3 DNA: TGTGCCACCCGGGGACTAGCGGGCACAGATACGCAGTATTTT.

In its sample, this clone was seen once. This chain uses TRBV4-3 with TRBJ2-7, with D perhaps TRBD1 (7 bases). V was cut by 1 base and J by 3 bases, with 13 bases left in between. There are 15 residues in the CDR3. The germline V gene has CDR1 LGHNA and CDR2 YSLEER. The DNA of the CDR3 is TGCGCCAGCAGCCAAGGGAGACAGGGAGGCTACGAGCAGTACTTC. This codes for CASSQGRQGGYEQYF.

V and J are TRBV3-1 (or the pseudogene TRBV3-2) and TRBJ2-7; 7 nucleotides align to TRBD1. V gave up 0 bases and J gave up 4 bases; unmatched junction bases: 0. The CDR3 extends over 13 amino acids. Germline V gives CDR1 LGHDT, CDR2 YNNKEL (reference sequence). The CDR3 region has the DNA TGTGCCAGCAGCCAAGACAGGGGGTACGAGCAGTACTTC. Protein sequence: CASSQDRGYEQYF.

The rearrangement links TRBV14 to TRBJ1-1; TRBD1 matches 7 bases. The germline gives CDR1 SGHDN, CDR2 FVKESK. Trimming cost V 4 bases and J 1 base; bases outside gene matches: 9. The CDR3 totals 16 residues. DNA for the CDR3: TGTGCCAGCAGCCCCCGGGACAGTTCATCGAACACTGAAGCTTTCTTT. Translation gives CASSPRDSSSNTEAFF.

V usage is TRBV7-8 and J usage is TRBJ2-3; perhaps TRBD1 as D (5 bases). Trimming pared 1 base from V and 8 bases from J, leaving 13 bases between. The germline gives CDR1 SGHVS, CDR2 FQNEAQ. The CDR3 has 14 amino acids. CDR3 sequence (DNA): TGTGCCAGCAGCTTAGTGGGGCTAGTGGTTACGCAGTATTTT. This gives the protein CASSLVGLVVTQYF.

This CDR3 is CATSPQGADTQYF. The CDR3 bases are TGTGCCACCAGCCCCCAGGGGGCCGATACGCAGTATTTT. The chain has TRBV24-1 and TRBJ2-3, with 8 bases that match TRBD1. CDR1 KGHDR and CDR2 SFDVKD come from the germline V gene. V lost 7 bases to trimming and J lost 6 bases; unmatched junction nucleotides: 5. CDR3 size: 13 residues.

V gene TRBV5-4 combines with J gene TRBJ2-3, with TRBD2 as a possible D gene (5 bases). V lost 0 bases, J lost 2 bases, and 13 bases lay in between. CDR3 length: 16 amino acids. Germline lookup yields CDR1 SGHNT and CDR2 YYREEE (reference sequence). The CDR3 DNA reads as TGTGCCAGCAGCTTGGGAGGGAGACCCCCCACAGATACGCAGTATTTT. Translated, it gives CASSLGGRPPTDTQYF.

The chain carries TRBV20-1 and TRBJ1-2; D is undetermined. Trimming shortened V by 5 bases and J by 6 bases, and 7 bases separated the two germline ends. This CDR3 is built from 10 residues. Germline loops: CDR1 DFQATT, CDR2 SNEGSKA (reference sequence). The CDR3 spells CSAELNGYTF. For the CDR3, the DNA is TGCAGTGCTGAACTAAATGGCTACACCTTC.

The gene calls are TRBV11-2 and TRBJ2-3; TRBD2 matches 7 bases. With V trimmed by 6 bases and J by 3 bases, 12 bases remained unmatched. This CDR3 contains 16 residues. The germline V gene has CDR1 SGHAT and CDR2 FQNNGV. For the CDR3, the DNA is TGTGCCAGCAGTTCAGTCCCCGGACTAGAAACAGATACGCAGTATTTT. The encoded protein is CASSSVPGLETDTQYF. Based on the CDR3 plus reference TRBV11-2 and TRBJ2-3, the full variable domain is EAGVAQSPRYKIIEKRQSVAFWCNPISGHATLYWYQQILGQGPKLLIQFQNNGVVDDSQLPKDRFSAERLKGVDSTLKIQPAKLEDSAVYLCASSSVPGLETDTQYFGPGTRLTVL.

CDR3 protein: CARNDRGSPEAFF. The CDR3 nucleotides are TGTGCCAGAAATGACAGGGGATCTCCCGAAGCTTTCTTT. The V and J genes are TRBV6-4 and TRBJ1-1, with 8 bases matching TRBD1. Germline V gives CDR1 MRHNA, CDR2 SNTAGT. The V and J ends lost 9 bases and 8 bases, in that order; junction bases with no gene match: 11. The CDR3 has 13 residues.